A single sample is the source of the 16 T cell receptor beta chains below, sequenced in a study of T cell changes during pregnancy in multiple sclerosis. Libraries were prepared by immunoSEQ multiplex PCR; TCRdb keeps only in-frame clonotypes and omits some of them. The sample lists about 18,000 clones, approximately 84% occurring once. Sequenced material: CD8+ T cells from peripheral blood mononuclear cells, taken in the third trimester of pregnancy. The receptors come from a female donor in good health, enrolled as a control in a pregnancy study.

J is TRBJ1-5 and V is TRBV5-7; D gene ambiguous. Being an ORF, TRBV5-7 has a function that is uncertain. V shed 0 bases and J shed 2 bases, with 6 bases lying between them. The CDR3 runs to 14 residues. The CDR3 here is CASSLGPGNQPQHF. CDR3 coding DNA: TGTGCCAGCAGCTTGGGCCCGGGCAATCAGCCCCAGCATTTT.

This clone showed up just once. This CDR3 is CSVVRDSSYEQYF. The CDR3 DNA reads as TGCAGCGTTGTAAGGGACAGCTCCTACGAGCAGTACTTC. V and J are TRBV29-1 and TRBJ2-7; 7 positions agree with TRBD1. Trimming removed 4 bases from V and 0 bases from J; junction bases left unmatched: 3. This CDR3 comprises 13 residues. Germline V gene data show CDR1 as SQVTM and CDR2 as ANQGSEA.

The rearrangement uses TRBV27 and TRBJ2-7; 8 bases are shared with TRBD2. The junction had 12 bases not matched to a gene; V was cut back by 5 bases and J by 6 bases. Germline assignment: CDR1 MNHEY and CDR2 SMNVEV (reference sequence). The CDR3 covers 15 residues. CDR3 in DNA: TGTGCCAGCAGTAGAAAAGCGGGAGTGACTCCCGAGCAGTACTTC. It specifies CASSRKAGVTPEQYF.

The V gene is TRBV9, the J gene TRBJ2-3; perhaps TRBD2 as D (5 bases). Germline loops: CDR1 SGDLS, CDR2 YYNGEE. This CDR3 region has 15 residues. V lost 4 bases and J lost 6, with 18 bases in between. CDR3 region: CASSFLPLEPDTQYF. CDR3 in DNA: TGTGCCAGCAGCTTCCTCCCACTAGAGCCGGATACGCAGTATTTT.

The chain's CDR3 is CASSLAQGSREQYF. In DNA form, the CDR3 reads TGTGCCAGCAGCTTAGCACAGGGATCTCGGGAGCAGTACTTC. V is TRBV11-2 and J is TRBJ2-7; D is possibly TRBD1 (6 bases). V dropped 1 base and J dropped 7 bases, with 14 bases sitting between them. This CDR3 has 14 amino acids. In germline, CDR1 is SGHAT, CDR2 FQNNGV.

Relative to its sample, this clone is medium-sized (0.01 to 0.1%). The chain combines TRBV4-3 with TRBJ2-7; 8 positions agree with TRBD1. This CDR3 has 16 residues. Germline CDR1 reads LGHNA; CDR2 reads YSLEER. With 0 bases clipped from V and 4 bases from J, the junction kept 8 bases outside the gene matches. In DNA, the CDR3 is TGCGCCAGCAGCCAAGATCCGGGACAGGTAGATTACGAGCAGTACTTC. It translates to CASSQDPGQVDYEQYF.

The V and J genes are TRBV6-1 and TRBJ2-7, with 7 bases fitting TRBD2. This CDR3 spans 15 amino acids. Trimming cost V 7 bases and J 1 base; bases outside gene matches: 10. Germline CDR1 is MNHNS and CDR2 is SASEGT. CDR3 sequence reads: CASTGLAAESYEQYF. The CDR3 DNA reads as TGTGCCAGCACTGGTCTAGCGGCCGAATCCTACGAGCAGTACTTC.

The count of this clone is one. CDR3 DNA sequence: TGTGCCAGCAGCTTGTGGGCAGGGTCCTATGGCTACACCTTC. The encoded protein is CASSLWAGSYGYTF. The genes are TRBV5-5 and TRBJ1-2; D possibly corresponds to TRBD1 (5 bases). V gave up 1 base and J gave up 4 bases, with 11 bases separating them. This CDR3 comprises 14 residues. Germline V lookup: CDR1 SGHKS, CDR2 YYEKEE (reference sequence). Combining the CDR3 with reference TRBV5-5 and TRBJ1-2 gives the whole variable domain DAGVTQSPTHLIKTRGQQVTLRCSPISGHKSVSWYQQVLGQGPQFIFQYYEKEERGRGNFPDRFSARQFPNYSSELNVNALLLGDSALYLCASSLWAGSYGYTFGSGTRLTVV.

The rearrangement uses TRBV19 and TRBJ1-1; D is unresolved. Germline CDR1 reads LNHDA; CDR2 reads SQIVND (reference sequence). The CDR3 has 14 amino acids. V lost 7 bases to trimming and J lost 3 bases, with 15 bases between them. CDR3 DNA: TGTGCCAGTACCCTAGACGCGGAGGACACTGAAGCTTTCTTT. Translation gives CASTLDAEDTEAFF.

The chain recombines TRBV14 with TRBJ2-7; D might be TRBD2 (6 bases). There are 14 residues in the CDR3. Germline V gene lookup returns CDR1 SGHDN and CDR2 FVKESK. V shed 1 base and J shed 3 bases, with 10 bases lying between them. The CDR3: CASSQAGGNYEQYF. For the CDR3, the DNA is TGTGCCAGCAGCCAAGCTGGAGGGAACTACGAGCAGTACTTC.

This chain joins TRBV7-6 and TRBJ2-7, with unresolved D. The CDR3 runs to 13 residues. Trimming took 5 bases from V and 3 from J, leaving 11 bases between them. Germline CDR1 is SGHVS and CDR2 is FNYEAQ. CDR3 in amino acids: CASSPDNYYEQYF. The CDR3 DNA reads as TGTGCCAGCAGCCCCGACAATTACTACGAGCAGTACTTC. Full variable domain (outside the CDR3, taken from reference TRBV7-6 and TRBJ2-7): GAGVSQSPRYKVTKRGQDVALRCDPISGHVSLYWYRQALGQGPEFLTYFNYEAQQDKSGLPNDRFSAERPEGSISTLTIQRTEQRDSAMYRCASSPDNYYEQYFGPGTRLTVT.

V gene TRBV2 combines with J gene TRBJ2-1; 8 positions agree with TRBD2. CDR3 size: 14 residues. The junction had 12 bases not matched to a gene; V was cut back by 11 bases and J by 6 bases. The germline gives CDR1 SNHLY, CDR2 FYNNEI. The CDR3 DNA follows: TGTGCCCGCGGGGGGTACTTGCCGGGCAATGAGCAGTTCTTC. Translating gives CARGGYLPGNEQFF.

This chain uses TRBV11-3 with TRBJ2-7; 7 bases match TRBD2. Germline values: CDR1 SGHNT, CDR2 YENEEA. The V gene end was trimmed by 8 bases and the J gene end by 6 bases; junction bases not matched to a gene: 7. CDR3 length: 12 amino acids. CDR3 amino acids: CASGEGTVEQYF. The CDR3 bases are TGTGCCAGCGGGGAGGGAACCGTCGAGCAGTACTTC.

The V and J genes are TRBV13 and TRBJ2-3; D is possibly TRBD2 (6 bases). This CDR3 region has 13 residues. CDR1 PRHDT and CDR2 FYEKMQ come from the germline V gene (reference sequence). V lost 6 bases and J 2 bases, leaving 9 bases between the germline ends. The CDR3 here is CASSPGLTDTQYF. In nucleotides, the CDR3 is TGTGCCAGCAGTCCGGGACTCACAGATACGCAGTATTTT. The full variable domain, with the rest looked up from reference TRBV13 and TRBJ2-3, is AAGVIQSPRHLIKEKRETATLKCYPIPRHDTVYWYQQGPGQDPQFLISFYEKMQSDKGSIPDRFSAQQFSDYHSELNMSSLELGDSALYFCASSPGLTDTQYFGPGTRLTVL.

This chain joins TRBV5-8 and TRBJ1-4; 10 bases fit TRBD1. Trimming at V came to 2 bases and at J to 0 bases, leaving 1 base not matched to a gene. This CDR3 contains 16 residues. CDR1 SGHTS and CDR2 YDEGEE come from the germline V gene. CDR3 in amino acids: CASSFGQGATNEKLFF. The CDR3 DNA reads TGTGCCAGCAGCTTTGGACAGGGGGCAACTAATGAAAAACTGTTTTTT.

V is TRBV6-6 and J is TRBJ1-2, with unresolved D. This CDR3 spans 15 amino acids. Germline lookup yields CDR1 MNHNY and CDR2 SVGAGI (reference sequence). Trimming pared 0 bases from V and 8 bases from J, leaving 16 bases between. CDR3: CASSYSERVQPGYTF. The CDR3 DNA reads TGTGCCAGCAGTTACTCGGAGCGGGTCCAACCAGGCTACACCTTC.